The count of the clone carrying this T cell receptor beta chain is one. The antigen remains unidentified. During the collection period, no donor immune events like infections were recorded. Assay used: immunoSEQ multiplex PCR; TCRdb lists only in-frame clones, some missing. The sample lists under 70,000 clones, about 89% seen once, with about 4.5% in the top ten. This specimen comes from a study of identifying expanded T cells in peripheral blood. Study-wide results and caveats: Technical replicates showed about 1.1 changed clones; two weeks roughly 16; four weeks 19.

The clonotype originates from a person aged 18-70 years in good health. The specimen sequenced was blood.

CDR3 nucleotides: TGTGCCAGCAGCGGATTACGCGACTACGAGCAGTACTTC. Protein product: CASSGLRDYEQYF. This chain joins TRBV7-8 and TRBJ2-7; D call uncertain. The CDR3 has 13 amino acids. V was shortened by 5 bases and J by 3 bases, with 11 bases between the two germline ends. The germline CDR1 and CDR2 sequences are SGHVS and FQNEAQ.